These 27 T cell receptor beta chains were sequenced from one sample in a study of cytomegalovirus exposure and HLA in healthy donors. 13 Jbeta primers and 60 Vbeta primers were used for the PCR. Clones were read by immunoSEQ multiplex PCR, and TCRdb kept only the in-frame ones, dropping some. The sample holds roughly 190,000 clones, over 80% seen once. What was sequenced was PBMCs. These receptors were obtained from a woman aged 45-59 years in good health and CMV-seropositive.

This sequence joins TRBV11-2 and TRBJ1-5; 12 bases agree with TRBD1. The CDR3 covers 15 residues. Per germline, CDR1 SGHAT and CDR2 FQNNGV. V lost 5 bases to trimming and J lost 7 bases; unmatched junction nucleotides: 6. The CDR3 DNA is TGTGCCAGCAGCCGCGGGACAGGGGGCGCCCAGCCCCAGCATTTT. It specifies CASSRGTGGAQPQHF.

The V and J genes are TRBV27 and TRBJ2-7; 7 nucleotides agree with TRBD1. Germline-derived CDR1 and CDR2 are MNHEY and SMNVEV (reference sequence). V lost 2 bases and J lost 4; bases outside the gene matches: 2. This CDR3 is built from 13 residues. CDR3 DNA: TGTGCCAGCAGTTTAGCAGGGGGATACGAGCAGTACTTC. Its protein is CASSLAGGYEQYF.

This rearrangement joins TRBV6-1 to TRBJ1-2, with a possible D match to TRBD1 (6 bases). The CDR3 extends over 14 amino acids. Germline V gene lookup returns CDR1 MNHNS and CDR2 SASEGT. V was clipped by 1 base and J by 1 base, with 7 bases between them. CDR3 nucleotide sequence: TGTGCCAGCAGTGAAGACAGGGATAACTATGGCTACACCTTC. Translation gives CASSEDRDNYGYTF.

This clone was counted a few times. This chain links TRBV4-1 with TRBJ2-2; D call uncertain. CDR3 size: 12 residues. Trimming took 2 bases from V and 4 from J, leaving 2 bases between them. Germline V lookup: CDR1 MGHRA, CDR2 YSYEKL. The CDR3: CASSQLTGELFF. In DNA, the CDR3 is TGCGCCAGCAGCCAACTCACCGGGGAGCTGTTTTTT.

This clone was recorded once. The rearrangement joins TRBV7-3 to TRBJ2-3; 7 nucleotides line up with TRBD2. Losses at the gene ends were 3 bases for V and 2 bases for J; bases not matched to a gene: 5. The length of the CDR3 is 15 residues. Germline assignment: CDR1 SGHTA and CDR2 FQGTGA. The DNA for the CDR3 is TGTGCCAGCAGCTTTCTAGCGGCGACCACAGATACGCAGTATTTT. It encodes CASSFLAATTDTQYF. Complete variable domain (other parts from reference TRBV7-3 and TRBJ2-3): GAGVSQTPSNKVTEKGKYVELRCDPISGHTALYWYRQSLGQGPEFLIYFQGTGAADDSGLPNDRFFAVRPEGSVSTLKIQRTERGDSAVYLCASSFLAATTDTQYFGPGTRLTVL.

The J gene is TRBJ2-2, the V gene TRBV27; 9 bases align to TRBD1. The J segment lost 7 bases and the V segment lost 4 bases, leaving 7 bases of the junction unmatched. The V gene's germline CDR1 is MNHEY and CDR2 SMNVEV (reference sequence). The CDR3 is 15 residues long. The CDR3 nucleotides read TGTGCCAGCAGTTCGACAGGGGGTCTTGGCGGGGAGCTGTTTTTT. Translating it yields CASSSTGGLGGELFF.

V gene TRBV5-1 combines with J gene TRBJ1-2; 10 bases agree with TRBD1. The CDR3 is 15 residues long. Germline V gene lookup returns CDR1 SGHRS and CDR2 YFSETQ. With V trimmed by 3 bases and J by 6 bases, 8 bases remained unmatched. The CDR3 protein is CASSYRQGAGDGYTF. The CDR3, as DNA: TGCGCCAGCAGCTACCGACAGGGGGCCGGGGATGGCTACACCTTC.

The genes are TRBV19 and TRBJ2-5; D is undetermined. Germline CDR1 LNHDA, CDR2 SQIVND (reference sequence). The CDR3 has 13 amino acids. Trimming pared 3 bases from V and 4 bases from J, leaving 9 bases between. The DNA of the CDR3 is TGTGCCAGTAGTATCACCTATACAGAGACCCAGTACTTC. Its protein is CASSITYTETQYF.

This rearrangement joins TRBV5-8 to TRBJ1-2; TRBD1 matches at 8 bases. This CDR3 comprises 14 residues. Germline CDR1 is SGHTS and CDR2 is YDEGEE. The J segment lost 4 bases and the V segment lost 2 bases, leaving 4 bases of the junction unmatched. The CDR3 sequence: CASSLGTGLYGYTF. The CDR3 nucleotides read TGTGCCAGCAGCTTAGGGACAGGTCTCTATGGCTACACCTTC. Variable domain in full (rest from reference TRBV5-8 and TRBJ1-2): EAGVTQSPTHLIKTRGQQATLRCSPISGHTSVYWYQQALGLGLQFLLWYDEGEERNRGNFPPRFSGRQFPNYSSELNVNALELEDSALYLCASSLGTGLYGYTFGSGTRLTVV.

The CDR3 region has the DNA TGTGCCAGCAGCTCCCCCCCCGGGACTCTGAACACCGGGGAGCTGTTTTTT. The encoded protein is CASSSPPGTLNTGELFF. The chain couples TRBV7-9 to TRBJ2-2; possibly TRBD2 for D (6 bases). The V and J ends lost 4 bases and 1 base respectively, with 16 bases between them. Germline V lookup: CDR1 SEHNR, CDR2 FQNEAQ (reference sequence). CDR3 length equals 17 residues.

The rearrangement links TRBV2 to TRBJ2-3; no clear D gene. The CDR3 covers 16 residues. V was shortened by 7 bases and J by 0 bases, with 17 bases between the two germline ends. Germline assignment: CDR1 SNHLY and CDR2 FYNNEI. In nucleotides, the CDR3 is TGTGCCAGCAAACCGTGGGCTTCAGGAAGCACAGATACGCAGTATTTT. Protein sequence: CASKPWASGSTDTQYF.

The genes are TRBV11-1 and TRBJ2-3, with 9 bases fitting TRBD1. The J segment lost 3 bases and the V segment lost 0 bases, leaving 10 bases of the junction unmatched. Per germline, CDR1 SGHAT and CDR2 FQDESV (reference sequence). The CDR3 spans 18 residues. The CDR3 region is CASSLAWLGTGRTDTQYF. In DNA form, the CDR3 reads TGTGCCAGCAGCTTAGCCTGGTTGGGGACAGGGAGGACAGATACGCAGTATTTT.

The V and J genes are TRBV19 and TRBJ2-1; 10 bases map to TRBD2. V gave up 3 bases and J gave up 4 bases; unmatched junction bases: 24. Germline-derived CDR1 and CDR2 are LNHDA and SQIVND (reference sequence). The CDR3 loop spans 22 amino acids. The CDR3 nucleotides are TGTGCCAGTAGTATCCCAATCTATAGCGGGGGGCTCCTTAAAGACCTATACAATGAGCAGTTCTTC. This sequence encodes CASSIPIYSGGLLKDLYNEQFF.

This chain joins TRBV6-6 and TRBJ1-2; tentative D call: TRBD1 (6 bases). Trimming took off 8 bases at V and 4 bases at J, with 14 bases between the two ends. Germline values: CDR1 MNHNY, CDR2 SVGAGI (reference sequence). The CDR3 extends over 13 amino acids. The CDR3 coding sequence is TGTGCCAGCGCACACACAGGGACCTATGGCTACACCTTC. This translates into CASAHTGTYGYTF.

The V gene is TRBV10-1, the J gene TRBJ2-3; unclear D gene. The germline gives CDR1 WNHNN, CDR2 SYGVQD (reference sequence). V lost 6 bases to trimming and J lost 0 bases, with 10 bases between them. This CDR3 comprises 14 residues. CDR3 amino acids: CASSPPGSTDTQYF. CDR3 in DNA: TGCGCCAGCAGCCCCCCAGGCAGCACAGATACGCAGTATTTT.

The CDR3 DNA reads as TGCGCCAGCAGCTTGGTCGCGGGGGGGCATGGCACAGATACGCAGTATTTT. Translated, it gives CASSLVAGGHGTDTQYF. The gene calls are TRBV5-1 and TRBJ2-3, with 9 bases lining up with TRBD2. The ends lost 0 bases at V and 1 base at J; junction bases unmatched: 6. Germline V gives CDR1 SGHRS, CDR2 YFSETQ. CDR3 length: 17 residues.

The chain uses TRBV11-1 and TRBJ2-1; unclear D gene. CDR3 length: 15 residues. Germline V gene data show CDR1 as SGHAT and CDR2 as FQDESV (reference sequence). Trimming shortened V by 3 bases and J by 5 bases, and 14 bases separated the two germline ends. Written as DNA, the CDR3 is TGTGCCAGCAGCTTGAGGATAAGCTACAACAATGAGCAGTTCTTC. Amino acids: CASSLRISYNNEQFF.

The chain is built from TRBV4-1 and TRBJ1-1; 8 bases align to TRBD1. The length of the CDR3 is 14 residues. Unmatched junction bases numbered 1, after V lost 3 bases and J lost 1 base. Germline CDR1 is MGHRA and CDR2 is YSYEKL. CDR3 nucleotides: TGCGCCAGCAGCCAGGACAGGGCGAACACTGAAGCTTTCTTT. As protein: CASSQDRANTEAFF.

The V and J genes are TRBV7-2 and TRBJ2-7; tentatively, D is TRBD1 (6 bases). This CDR3 contains 14 residues. The V gene lost 2 bases and the J gene lost 3 bases, with 11 bases spanning the gap. Germline V gene sequence: CDR1 SGHTA, CDR2 FQGNSA. For the CDR3, the DNA is TGTGCCAGCAGCTTAACAGGGACCCTCTACGAGCAGTACTTC. It yields the protein CASSLTGTLYEQYF. The whole variable domain, filled in from reference TRBV7-2 and TRBJ2-7, reads GAGVSQSPSNKVTEKGKDVELRCDPISGHTALYWYRQSLGQGLEFLIYFQGNSAPDKSGLPSDRFSAERTGGSVSTLTIQRTQQEDSAVYLCASSLTGTLYEQYFGPGTRLTVT.

Comments on this clone: Other DNA sequences of this sample code for an identical CDR3. V and J are TRBV28 and TRBJ2-7, with 9 bases that match TRBD1. The CDR3 sequence is 15 residues long. Germline V lookup: CDR1 MDHEN, CDR2 SYDVKM. The V gene end was trimmed by 6 bases and the J gene end by 2 bases; junction bases not matched to a gene: 8. Here the CDR3 reads CASRTPGQGAYEQYF. For the CDR3, the DNA is TGTGCCAGCAGGACACCGGGACAGGGTGCCTACGAGCAGTACTTC.

The chain recombines TRBV5-1 with TRBJ1-1; weak D call: TRBD1 (6 bases). The CDR3 runs 13 residues. Trimming stripped 4 bases from V and 8 bases from J, with 15 bases between. CDR1 is SGHRS and CDR2 is YFSETQ in the germline V gene. The CDR3 region has the DNA TGCGCCAGCAGCGAGCGAAGCGGGGGCGAAGCTTTCTTT. It translates to CASSERSGGEAFF.

This sequence joins TRBV20-1 and TRBJ2-5; D is undetermined. The end of the DNA fits TRBJ2-7 better, so the J call may be wrong. This CDR3 is 9 amino acids long. CDR1 is DFQATT and CDR2 is SNEGSKA in the germline V gene (reference sequence). CDR3 region: CSRLYEQYF. The DNA for the CDR3 is TGCAGTAGACTCTACGAGCAGTACTTC.

The chain carries TRBV19 and TRBJ1-5; 8 bases align to TRBD1. The CDR3 has 17 residues. V shed 5 bases, J shed 1 base, and the junction held 10 bases outside the gene matches. Germline loops: CDR1 LNHDA, CDR2 SQIVND (reference sequence). The CDR3 is CASSPRGQGASNQPQHF. The CDR3 nucleotides read TGTGCCAGTAGTCCCAGGGGGCAGGGGGCAAGCAATCAGCCCCAGCATTTT.

The chain's CDR3 is CASGGLNTIYF. Here the CDR3 DNA reads TGTGCCAGCGGTGGCTTGAACACCATATATTTT. The genes are TRBV6-5 and TRBJ1-3; D not resolved. Trimming took off 8 bases at V and 7 bases at J, with 9 bases between the two ends. The CDR3 is 11 amino acids. Germline CDR1 MNHEY, CDR2 SVGAGI.

The rearrangement joins TRBV12-5 to TRBJ2-2; D may be TRBD1 (6 bases). The ends were cut back, 4 bases at V and 3 bases at J, with 21 bases in the middle. This CDR3 region has 18 residues. CDR1 and CDR2 (germline): LGHNT, FRNRAP. This CDR3 reads CASGSSSVQGSDTGELFF. The CDR3, as DNA: TGTGCTAGTGGTTCCTCCTCCGTACAGGGTTCGGACACCGGGGAGCTGTTTTTT.

In this sample, this clone turned up a few times. V usage is TRBV7-6 and J usage is TRBJ2-7; 8 bases are shared with TRBD1. The CDR3 has 14 residues. Germline-derived CDR1 and CDR2 are SGHVS and FNYEAQ. The V and J ends lost 1 base and 6 bases, in that order; junction bases with no gene match: 5. For the CDR3, the DNA is TGTGCCAGCAGCTTAGGGACAGGGTCCCCCGAGCAGTACTTC. It is translated as CASSLGTGSPEQYF.

V and J are TRBV6-6 and TRBJ1-5; 7 bases fit TRBD1. Germline assignment: CDR1 MNHNY and CDR2 SVGAGI (reference sequence). The V and J ends lost 10 bases and 6 bases, in that order; junction bases with no gene match: 6. The CDR3 has 12 amino acids. CDR3 DNA: TGTGCCACCCAGGGGGGCGGTCAGCCCCAGCATTTT. As protein: CATQGGGQPQHF.